This paragraph reports one T cell receptor (beta chain). Its cognate antigen is unknown. This record comes from a study of T cells in localized non-small cell lung cancer. The repertoire was sequenced with immunoSEQ multiplex PCR; TCRdb's copy has only in-frame clones and lacks some. The sample includes about 40,000 clones, 91% of them seen just once. Germline lookup yields CDR1 MNHEY and CDR2 SVGAGI. Trimming removed 0 bases from V and 1 base from J, with 10 bases in between. CDR3 length: 16 amino acids. Study-level results: Adjacent lung had a median about 55 of the 100 largest tumor clones. Tumor showed lower T cell clonality than uninvolved adjacent lung, where it was highest. Since sequencing was restricted to only one region of the tumor, intratumor heterogeneity remains a possibility.

V gene TRBV6-5 combines with J gene TRBJ1-3, with TRBD1 as a possible D gene (6 bases). The sequence was obtained from a woman aged 35 to 70 with stage II lung adenocarcinoma. The sample here was PBMCs, taken before any cancer treatment. CDR3 sequence reads: CASSYSGGLSGNTIYF. The CDR3 DNA sequence: TGTGCCAGCAGTTACTCGGGGGGGCTTTCTGGAAACACCATATATTTT.